This entry lists 8 T cell receptor beta chains sequenced from one sample in a study of T cell responses to AZD1222 COVID-19 vaccine. Method: immunoSEQ multiplex PCR; TCRdb's copy keeps in-frame clones and lacks some. The sample lists about 130,000 clones, roughly 87% occurring once. The sequences come from peripheral blood, collected on day 0 of MenACWY control vaccination. The receptors stem from an adult in good health.

CDR3 in amino acids: CASSPNQGTSGNTIYF. CDR3 nucleotide sequence: TGTGCCAGCTCACCCAACCAAGGGACCTCTGGAAACACCATATATTTT. The chain is built from TRBV18 and TRBJ1-3; possibly TRBD1 for D (5 bases). The germline V gene encodes CDR1 KGHSH and CDR2 LQKENI. CDR3 length equals 16 residues. The V end lost 3 bases, the J end lost 0 bases, and 12 bases lay between the germline ends.

The chain links TRBV3-1 (or the pseudogene TRBV3-2) to TRBJ2-5; D may be TRBD2 (6 bases). CDR1 and CDR2 (germline): LGHDT, YNNKEL (reference sequence). Deletions cut 0 bases from V and 5 bases from J, with 13 bases between. The CDR3 is made up of 15 amino acids. The CDR3: CASSQEASDGETQYF. The CDR3, as DNA: TGTGCCAGCAGCCAAGAGGCTAGCGATGGGGAGACCCAGTACTTC.

The chain has TRBV19 and TRBJ1-1; D is unclear. CDR1 is LNHDA and CDR2 is SQIVND in the germline V gene (reference sequence). The CDR3 is made up of 13 amino acids. The germline V and J ends were trimmed by 7 bases and 1 base, with 10 bases remaining between them. CDR3 coding DNA: TGTGCCAGTAAATTTCCAGGGAACACTGAAGCTTTCTTT. Encoded protein: CASKFPGNTEAFF.

The chain carries TRBV19 and TRBJ2-3; perhaps TRBD1 as D (5 bases). CDR1 and CDR2 from the germline V gene are LNHDA and SQIVND (reference sequence). The CDR3 length is 13 residues. V was clipped by 4 bases and J by 3 bases, with 8 bases between them. This chain's CDR3 is CASSRQKTDTQYF. The CDR3 DNA is TGTGCCAGTAGTAGACAGAAAACAGATACGCAGTATTTT.

V gene TRBV7-2 combines with J gene TRBJ2-3; the D is unclear. Between the trimmed V and J ends, which lost 3 bases and 6 bases, there was a span of 7 bases. From germline, CDR1 is SGHTA and CDR2 FQGNSA. This CDR3 region has 12 residues. CDR3: CASSFRSDTQYF. CDR3 in DNA: TGTGCCAGCAGCTTCAGAAGCGATACGCAGTATTTT.

The chain employs TRBV28 and TRBJ1-2; 7 positions agree with TRBD1. The germline V gene has CDR1 MDHEN and CDR2 SYDVKM. V lost 3 bases, J lost 2 bases, and 3 bases stayed unmatched. CDR3 length equals 14 residues. The CDR3 nucleotides are TGTGCCAGCAGTTTTAGGGACAGCAACTATGGCTACACCTTC. It is translated as CASSFRDSNYGYTF.

The chain links TRBV10-3 to TRBJ2-5; D remains unclear. Deletions cut 6 bases from V and 4 bases from J, with 12 bases between. Germline V gene data show CDR1 as ENHRY and CDR2 as SYGVKD. The CDR3 runs 13 residues. CDR3 residues: CAISLSGGETQYF. As DNA, the CDR3 is TGTGCCATCAGCCTTTCCGGCGGAGAGACCCAGTACTTC.

The chain couples TRBV4-1 to TRBJ2-6, with a weak D call TRBD1 (6 bases). Germline lookup yields CDR1 MGHRA and CDR2 YSYEKL. Trimming pared 5 bases from V and 0 bases from J, leaving 11 bases between. The CDR3 extends over 16 amino acids. The CDR3 coding sequence is TGCGCCAGCAGCTTAGACAGGAGCTCTGGGGCCAACGTCCTGACTTTC. Amino acids: CASSLDRSSGANVLTF.